This TCR beta chain was captured in a study of T cell responses to AZD1222 COVID-19 vaccine. Study-level background: It was second doses at about 4 or about 12 weeks that were pooled. Study observations and caveats: It was only after the peak T cell response that any repertoires were sampled. Baseline antibody screening turned up just six or seven seropositive AZD1222 recipients.

This CDR3 spans 14 amino acids. Data came from immunoSEQ multiplex PCR; TCRdb stores just in-frame clones and leaves some out. The sample lists roughly 100,000 clones, roughly 90% occurring once. Concerning this clone: Antigen: not known.

The receptor comes from an adult in good health. The rearrangement joins TRBV21-1 to TRBJ2-7; the table's D call, TRBD1, has no DNA check behind it. TRBV21-1 is assigned pseudogene status. The sequencing here drew on peripheral blood, taken on day 0 of AZD1222 vaccination. The CDR3: CASSPRDRDYEQYF. CDR3 sequence (DNA): TGTGCCAGCAGCCCCCGGGACAGGGACTACGAGCAGTACTTC.